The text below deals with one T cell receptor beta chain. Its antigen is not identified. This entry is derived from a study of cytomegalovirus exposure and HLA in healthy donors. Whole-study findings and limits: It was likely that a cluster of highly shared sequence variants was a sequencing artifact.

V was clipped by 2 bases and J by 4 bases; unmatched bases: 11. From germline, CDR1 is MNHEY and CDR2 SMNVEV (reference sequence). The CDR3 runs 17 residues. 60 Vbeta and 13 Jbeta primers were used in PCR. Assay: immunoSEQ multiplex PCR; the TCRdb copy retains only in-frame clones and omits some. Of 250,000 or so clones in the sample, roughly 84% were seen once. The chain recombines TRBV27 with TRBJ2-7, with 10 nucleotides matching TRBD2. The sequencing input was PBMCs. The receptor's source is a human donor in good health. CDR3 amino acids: CASSLTLGLAGVYEQYF. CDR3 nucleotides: TGTGCCAGCAGTTTAACGTTGGGTCTAGCGGGAGTTTACGAGCAGTACTTC.